This TCR beta chain was retrieved from a study of control samples from healthy donors and cancer patients. Germline CDR1 MNHEY, CDR2 SMNVEV (reference sequence). The V end was cut by 5 bases, the J end by 0 bases, with 22 bases between. The CDR3 sequence is 18 residues long. Here immunoSEQ multiplex PCR was the method, and the copy in TCRdb shows in-frame clones only, minus some. Of around 90,000 clones listed, approximately 86% were seen once; the top ten hold roughly 18%. The source of this sequence is a man aged 25 to 40 in good health. The sequenced material came from blood. The rearrangement uses TRBV27 and TRBJ1-2, with D unclear. CDR3: CASSPRTFTEISNYGYTF. The CDR3 DNA is TGTGCCAGCAGTCCCCGCACCTTTACAGAGATCTCTAACTATGGCTACACCTTC.